The 4 T cell receptor beta chains listed next were all sequenced from one sample in a study of shared clonotypes between healthy human individuals. Measured with immunoSEQ multiplex PCR; TCRdb has only the in-frame clones, and not every one. Among 800,000 or so clones, just over 95% were seen once, and the ten largest hold less than 0.25%. Naive CD8 populations comprised CD45RO-negative cells positively selected for CCR7, excluding terminally differentiated effector memory CD45RA+ cells. Sequencing was performed on naive CD8+ T cells sorted from blood. The receptors stem from a man between 25 and 39 years old in good health.

This clone has a single count. The chain links TRBV5-5 to TRBJ2-5; TRBD1 agrees at 7 bases. Germline V gene data show CDR1 as SGHKS and CDR2 as YYEKEE (reference sequence). Trimming took 7 bases from V and 5 from J; bases not matched to a gene: 8. The CDR3 runs 13 residues. CDR3 sequence reads: CASEGALWETQYF. CDR3 nucleotides: TGTGCCAGCGAGGGGGCGCTTTGGGAGACCCAGTACTTC.

The chain joins TRBV4-1 to TRBJ1-4, with D perhaps matching TRBD1 (5 bases). With 0 bases removed from V and 0 bases from J, the gap between germline ends came to 20 bases. CDR1 MGHRA and CDR2 YSYEKL come from the germline V gene. This CDR3 is 20 amino acids long. The CDR3, as DNA: TGCGCCAGCAGCCAAGAAGACCCGGGACCGCGTATTGCAACTAATGAAAAACTGTTTTTT. Residues: CASSQEDPGPRIATNEKLFF.

About this clone: This CDR3 is also generated by other DNA sequences in the sample. The chain employs TRBV14 and TRBJ2-3, with 7 positions matching TRBD2. The CDR3 length is 16 residues. The V gene end was trimmed by 3 bases and the J gene end by 0 bases; junction bases not matched to a gene: 6. Germline CDR1 and CDR2: SGHDN and FVKESK. CDR3 DNA sequence: TGTGCCAGCAGCCAGGATAGCGGGCTAAGCACAGATACGCAGTATTTT. It yields the protein CASSQDSGLSTDTQYF.

The genes are TRBV6-1 and TRBJ2-1; the D is unclear. The CDR3 runs to 14 residues. The V gene lost 6 bases and the J gene lost 0 bases, with 9 bases spanning the gap. Germline V lookup: CDR1 MNHNS, CDR2 SASEGT. The CDR3 reads CASRDWSSYNEQFF. The CDR3 DNA follows: TGTGCCAGCAGGGATTGGAGCTCCTACAATGAGCAGTTCTTC.